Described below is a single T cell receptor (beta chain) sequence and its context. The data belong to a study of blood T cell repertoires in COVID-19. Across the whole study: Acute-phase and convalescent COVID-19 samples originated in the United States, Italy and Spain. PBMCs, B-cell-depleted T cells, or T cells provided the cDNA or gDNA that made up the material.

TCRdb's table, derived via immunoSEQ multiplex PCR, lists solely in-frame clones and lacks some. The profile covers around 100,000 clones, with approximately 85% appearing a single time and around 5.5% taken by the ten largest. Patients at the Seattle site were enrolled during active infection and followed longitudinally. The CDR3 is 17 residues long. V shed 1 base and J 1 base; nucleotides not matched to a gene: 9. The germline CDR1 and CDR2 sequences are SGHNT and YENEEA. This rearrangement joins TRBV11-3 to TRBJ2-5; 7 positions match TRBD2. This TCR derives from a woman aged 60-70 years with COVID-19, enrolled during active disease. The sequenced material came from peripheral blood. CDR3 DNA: TGTGCCAGCAGCTTAGGGGGCGGGGGAGCCCTCCAAGAGACCCAGTACTTC. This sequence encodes CASSLGGGGALQETQYF.